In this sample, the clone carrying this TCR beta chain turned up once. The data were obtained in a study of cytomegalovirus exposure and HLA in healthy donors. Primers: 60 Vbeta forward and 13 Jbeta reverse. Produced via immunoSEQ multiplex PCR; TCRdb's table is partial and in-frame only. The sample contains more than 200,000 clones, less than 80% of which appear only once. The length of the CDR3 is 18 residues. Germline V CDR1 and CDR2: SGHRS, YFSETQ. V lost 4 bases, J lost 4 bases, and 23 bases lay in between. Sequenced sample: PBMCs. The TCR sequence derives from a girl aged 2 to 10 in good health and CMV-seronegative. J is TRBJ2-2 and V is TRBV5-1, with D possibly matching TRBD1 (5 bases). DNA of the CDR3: TGCGCCAGCAGCGCCACCCACGGACAACACACAACCACCGGGGAGCTGTTTTTT. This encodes CASSATHGQHTTTGELFF.